Sequencing of this T cell receptor (beta chain) was carried out in a study of regulatory T cells in long-lasting Graves disease. Noted time point: newly diagnosed GD, antithyroid drugs for less than 3 months. With RNA extracted from PBMCs as input, the TCR library was made. Ten or more counts support this clonotype. The length of the CDR3 is 16 residues. The V gene end was trimmed by 6 bases and the J gene end by 3 bases; junction bases not matched to a gene: 9. Arm-PCR with iRepertoire HTBI primers amplified the CDR3 regions for these TCR beta libraries. TCRdb independently ran MiXCR on the multiplex PCR reads; one entry per CDR3 protein. The profile shows around 480,000 distinct CDR3 sequences, 15% to 20% of them singletons. These sequences were also reported in another study, on T cells in Graves' hyperthyroidism and ophthalmopathy.

The V and J genes are TRBV12-3 or TRBV12-4 and TRBJ1-4; TRBD1 agrees at 8 bases. Here the sequenced sample was peripheral blood mononuclear cells (PBMCs), taken at new diagnosis, from a patient treated with antithyroid drugs. This clonotype originated in a woman aged 40-60 years with Graves disease. In DNA, the CDR3 is TGTGCCAGCAGACCCGGACAGGGCGGGGCTAATGAAAAACTGTTTTTT. Protein sequence: CASRPGQGGANEKLFF.